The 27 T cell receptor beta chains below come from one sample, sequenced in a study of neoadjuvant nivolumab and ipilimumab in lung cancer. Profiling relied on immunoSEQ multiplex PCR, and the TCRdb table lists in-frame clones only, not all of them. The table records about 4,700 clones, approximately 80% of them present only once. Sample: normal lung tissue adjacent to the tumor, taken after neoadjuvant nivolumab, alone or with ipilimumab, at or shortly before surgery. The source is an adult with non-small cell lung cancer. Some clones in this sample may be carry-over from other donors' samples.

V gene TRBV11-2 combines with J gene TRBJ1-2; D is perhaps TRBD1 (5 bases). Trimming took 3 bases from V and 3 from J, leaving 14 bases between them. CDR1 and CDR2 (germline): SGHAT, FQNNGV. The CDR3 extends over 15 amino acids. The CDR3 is CASSFSSGTDYGYTF. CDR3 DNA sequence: TGTGCCAGCAGCTTTAGTTCGGGGACTGACTATGGCTACACCTTC.

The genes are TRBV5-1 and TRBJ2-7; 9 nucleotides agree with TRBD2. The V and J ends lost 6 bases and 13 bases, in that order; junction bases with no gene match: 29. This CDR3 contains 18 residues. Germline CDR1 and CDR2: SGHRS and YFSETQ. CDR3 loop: CASKNPRATGTSRLRLYF. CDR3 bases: TGCGCCAGCAAAAATCCCCGGGCGACCGGGACTAGCAGACTCCGGCTTTACTTC.

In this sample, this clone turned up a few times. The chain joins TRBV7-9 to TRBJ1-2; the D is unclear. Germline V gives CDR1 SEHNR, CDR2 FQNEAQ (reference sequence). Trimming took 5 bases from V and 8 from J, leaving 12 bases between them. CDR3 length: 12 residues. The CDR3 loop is CASSPSLGGYTF. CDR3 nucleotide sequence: TGTGCCAGCAGCCCGTCGTTGGGGGGCTACACCTTC.

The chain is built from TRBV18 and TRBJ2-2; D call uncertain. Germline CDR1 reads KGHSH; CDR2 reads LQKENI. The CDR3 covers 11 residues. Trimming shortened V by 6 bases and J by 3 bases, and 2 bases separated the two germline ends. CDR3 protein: CASSDTGELFF. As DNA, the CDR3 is TGTGCCAGCTCCGACACCGGGGAGCTGTTTTTT.

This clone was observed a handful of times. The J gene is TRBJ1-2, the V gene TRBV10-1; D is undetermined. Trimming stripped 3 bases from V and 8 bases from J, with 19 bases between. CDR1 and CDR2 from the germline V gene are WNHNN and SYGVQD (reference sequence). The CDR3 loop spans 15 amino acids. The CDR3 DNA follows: TGCGCCAGCAGTGACGCTCGAGGCCGGGAAGAAGGCTACACCTTC. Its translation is CASSDARGREEGYTF.

In DNA form, the CDR3 reads TGTGCCAGCAGTGACCTAGCGGGAGCATACAATGAGCAGTTCTTC. Encoded protein: CASSDLAGAYNEQFF. The chain combines TRBV25-1 with TRBJ2-1, with 10 bases lining up with TRBD2. Germline V gives CDR1 MGHDK, CDR2 SYGVNS. The CDR3 extends over 15 amino acids. V gave up 3 bases and J gave up 4 bases; unmatched junction bases: 3.

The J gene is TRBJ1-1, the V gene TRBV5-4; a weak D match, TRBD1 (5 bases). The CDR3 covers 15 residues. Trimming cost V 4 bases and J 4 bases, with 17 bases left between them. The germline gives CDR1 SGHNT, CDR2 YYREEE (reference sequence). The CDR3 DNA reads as TGTGCCAGCAGCCCCCGGACCCGGGGCGGCACTGAAGCTTTCTTT. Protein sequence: CASSPRTRGGTEAFF.

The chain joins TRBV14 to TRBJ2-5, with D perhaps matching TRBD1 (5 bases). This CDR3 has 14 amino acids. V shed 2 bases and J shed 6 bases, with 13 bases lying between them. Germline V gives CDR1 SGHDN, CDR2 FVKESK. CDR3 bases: TGTGCCAGCAGCCAAACGTCTGGGGCAAAGACCCAGTACTTC. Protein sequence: CASSQTSGAKTQYF.

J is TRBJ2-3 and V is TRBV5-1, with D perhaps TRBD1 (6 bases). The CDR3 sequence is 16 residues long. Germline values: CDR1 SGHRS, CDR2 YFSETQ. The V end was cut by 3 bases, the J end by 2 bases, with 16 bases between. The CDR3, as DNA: TGCGCCAGCAGCTCCAAAAGACGACAGGTCACAGATACGCAGTATTTT. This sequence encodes CASSSKRRQVTDTQYF. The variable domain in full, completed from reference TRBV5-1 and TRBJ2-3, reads KAGVTQTPRYLIKTRGQQVTLSCSPISGHRSVSWYQQTPGQGLQFLFEYFSETQRNKGNFPGRFSGRQFSNSRSEMNVSTLELGDSALYLCASSSKRRQVTDTQYFGPGTRLTVL.

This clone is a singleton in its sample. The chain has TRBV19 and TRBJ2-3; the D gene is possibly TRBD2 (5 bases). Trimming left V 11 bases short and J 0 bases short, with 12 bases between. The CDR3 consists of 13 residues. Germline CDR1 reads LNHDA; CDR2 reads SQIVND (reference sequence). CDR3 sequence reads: CAVRGISTDTQYF. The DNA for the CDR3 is TGTGCCGTTCGGGGAATTAGCACAGATACGCAGTATTTT.

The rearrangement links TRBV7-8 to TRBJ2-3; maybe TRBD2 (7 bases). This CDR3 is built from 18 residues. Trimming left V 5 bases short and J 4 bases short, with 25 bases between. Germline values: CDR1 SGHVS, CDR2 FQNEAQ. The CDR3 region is CASSDKTPGGLRADTQYF. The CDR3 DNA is TGTGCCAGCAGCGACAAAACTCCCGGGGGGCTCAGAGCAGATACGCAGTATTTT.

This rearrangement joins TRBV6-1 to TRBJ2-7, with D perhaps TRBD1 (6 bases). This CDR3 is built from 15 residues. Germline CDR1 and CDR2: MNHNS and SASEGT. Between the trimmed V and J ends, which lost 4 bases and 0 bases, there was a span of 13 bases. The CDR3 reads CASSATDRSSYEQYF. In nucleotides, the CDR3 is TGTGCCAGCAGTGCCACCGACAGGAGCTCCTACGAGCAGTACTTC.

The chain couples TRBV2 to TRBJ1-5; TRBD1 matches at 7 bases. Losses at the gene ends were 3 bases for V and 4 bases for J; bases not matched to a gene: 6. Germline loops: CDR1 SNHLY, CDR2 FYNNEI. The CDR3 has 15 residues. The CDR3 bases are TGTGCCAGCAGTGATCAGGGACAGATTAATCAGCCCCAGCATTTT. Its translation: CASSDQGQINQPQHF.

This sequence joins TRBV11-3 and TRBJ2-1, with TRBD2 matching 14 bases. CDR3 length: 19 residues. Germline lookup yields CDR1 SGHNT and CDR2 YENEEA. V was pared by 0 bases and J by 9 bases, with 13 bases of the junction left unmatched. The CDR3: CASSLDERGLAGAPSEQFF. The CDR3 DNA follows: TGTGCCAGCAGCTTAGATGAAAGGGGACTAGCGGGAGCCCCGAGTGAGCAGTTCTTC.

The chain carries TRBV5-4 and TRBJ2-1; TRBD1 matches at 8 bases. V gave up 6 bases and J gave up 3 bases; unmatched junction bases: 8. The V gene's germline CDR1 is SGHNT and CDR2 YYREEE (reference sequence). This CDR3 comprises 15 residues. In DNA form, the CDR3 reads TGTGCCAGCACCCAGGGGGCGGGATTCTACAATGAGCAGTTCTTC. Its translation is CASTQGAGFYNEQFF.

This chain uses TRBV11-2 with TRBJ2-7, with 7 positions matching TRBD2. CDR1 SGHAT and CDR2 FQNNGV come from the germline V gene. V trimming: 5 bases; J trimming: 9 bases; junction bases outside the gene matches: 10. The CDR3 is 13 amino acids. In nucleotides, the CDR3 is TGTGCCAGCAGCACAGCGGGGACCGCCGTGCAGTACTTC. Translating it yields CASSTAGTAVQYF. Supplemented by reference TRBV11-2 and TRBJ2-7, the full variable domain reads EAGVAQSPRYKIIEKRQSVAFWCNPISGHATLYWYQQILGQGPKLLIQFQNNGVVDDSQLPKDRFSAERLKGVDSTLKIQPAKLEDSAVYLCASSTAGTAVQYFGPGTRLTVT.

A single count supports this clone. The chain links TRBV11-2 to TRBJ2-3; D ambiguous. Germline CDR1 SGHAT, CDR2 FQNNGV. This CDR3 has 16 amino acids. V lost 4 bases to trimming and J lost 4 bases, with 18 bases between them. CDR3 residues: CASSSRVGIRADTQYF. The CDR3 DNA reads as TGTGCCAGCAGCTCCCGGGTGGGGATTCGGGCAGATACGCAGTATTTT.

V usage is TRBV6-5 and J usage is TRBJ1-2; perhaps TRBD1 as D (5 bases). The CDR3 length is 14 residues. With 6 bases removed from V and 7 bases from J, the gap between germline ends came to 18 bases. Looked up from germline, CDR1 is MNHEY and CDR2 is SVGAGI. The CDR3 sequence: CASSRDSGNGGYTF. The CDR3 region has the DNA TGTGCCAGCAGCCGGGACTCAGGGAATGGTGGCTACACCTTC.

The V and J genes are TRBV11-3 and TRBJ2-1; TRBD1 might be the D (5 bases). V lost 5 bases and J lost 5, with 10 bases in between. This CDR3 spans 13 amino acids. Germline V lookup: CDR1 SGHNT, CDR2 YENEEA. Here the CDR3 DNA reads TGTGCCAGCAGCAGGGGCGGAAACAATGAGCAGTTCTTC. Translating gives CASSRGGNNEQFF.

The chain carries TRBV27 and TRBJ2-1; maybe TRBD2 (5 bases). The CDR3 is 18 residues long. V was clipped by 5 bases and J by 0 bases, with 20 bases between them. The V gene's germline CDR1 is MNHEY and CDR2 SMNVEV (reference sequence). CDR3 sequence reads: CASSPTRWRRSSYNEQFF. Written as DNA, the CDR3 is TGTGCCAGCAGTCCGACGCGCTGGCGGAGGAGCTCCTACAATGAGCAGTTCTTC.

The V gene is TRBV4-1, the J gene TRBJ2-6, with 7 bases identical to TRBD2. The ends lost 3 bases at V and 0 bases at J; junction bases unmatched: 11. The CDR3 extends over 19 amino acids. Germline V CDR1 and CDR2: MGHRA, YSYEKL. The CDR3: CASSHTGLADISGANVLTF. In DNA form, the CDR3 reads TGCGCCAGCAGCCATACGGGGCTAGCGGACATCTCTGGGGCCAACGTCCTGACTTTC.

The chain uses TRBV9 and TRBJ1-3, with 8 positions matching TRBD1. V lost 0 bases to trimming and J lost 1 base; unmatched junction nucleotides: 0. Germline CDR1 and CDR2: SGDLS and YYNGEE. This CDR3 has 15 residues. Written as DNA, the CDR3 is TGTGCCAGCAGCGTAGGACAGGGGTCTGGAAACACCATATATTTT. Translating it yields CASSVGQGSGNTIYF. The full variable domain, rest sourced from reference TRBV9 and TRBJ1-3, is DSGVTQTPKHLITATGQRVTLRCSPRSGDLSVYWYQQSLDQGLQFLIQYYNGEERAKGNILERFSAQQFPDLHSELNLSSLELGDSALYFCASSVGQGSGNTIYFGEGSWLTVV.

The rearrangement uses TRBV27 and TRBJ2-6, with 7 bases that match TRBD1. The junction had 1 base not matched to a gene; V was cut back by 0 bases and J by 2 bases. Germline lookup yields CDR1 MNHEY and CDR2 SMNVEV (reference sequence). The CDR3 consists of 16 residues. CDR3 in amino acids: CASSLSTGAGANVLTF. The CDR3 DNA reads TGTGCCAGCAGTTTATCTACAGGGGCTGGGGCCAACGTCCTGACTTTC.

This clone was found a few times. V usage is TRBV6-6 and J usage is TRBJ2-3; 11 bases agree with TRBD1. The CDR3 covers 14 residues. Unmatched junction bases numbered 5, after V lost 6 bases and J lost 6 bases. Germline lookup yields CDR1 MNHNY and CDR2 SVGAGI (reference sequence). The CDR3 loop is CASRLRDRGDTQYF. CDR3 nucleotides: TGTGCCAGCAGACTCCGGGACAGGGGGGATACGCAGTATTTT.

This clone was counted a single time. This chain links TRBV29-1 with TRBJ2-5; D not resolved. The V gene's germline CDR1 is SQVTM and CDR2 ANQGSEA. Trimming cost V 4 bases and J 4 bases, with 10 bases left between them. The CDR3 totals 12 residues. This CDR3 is CSVVANGETQYF. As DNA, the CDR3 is TGCAGCGTTGTAGCCAATGGAGAGACCCAGTACTTC. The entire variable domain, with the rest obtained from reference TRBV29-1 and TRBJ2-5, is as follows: SAVISQKPSRDICQRGTSLTIQCQVDSQVTMMFWYRQQPGQSLTLIATANQGSEATYESGFVIDKFPISRPNLTFSTLTVSNMSPEDSSIYLCSVVANGETQYFGPGTRLLVL.

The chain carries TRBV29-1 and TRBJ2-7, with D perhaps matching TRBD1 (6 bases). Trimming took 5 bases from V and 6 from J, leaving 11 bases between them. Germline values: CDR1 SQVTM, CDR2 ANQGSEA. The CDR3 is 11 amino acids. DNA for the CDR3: TGCAGCGTTCCCGCCAGGGGCGAGCAGTACTTC. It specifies CSVPARGEQYF.

The CDR3 region has the DNA TGTGCCAGCAGTTACTCTAGACTACGAGGGACCGGGGAGCTGTTTTTT. Its protein product is CASSYSRLRGTGELFF. The V call is TRBV6-5, the J call TRBJ2-2; tentative D call: TRBD2 (5 bases). V lost 0 bases, J lost 5 bases, and 13 bases lay in between. Looked up from germline, CDR1 is MNHEY and CDR2 is SVGAGI. The CDR3 contains 16 residues.